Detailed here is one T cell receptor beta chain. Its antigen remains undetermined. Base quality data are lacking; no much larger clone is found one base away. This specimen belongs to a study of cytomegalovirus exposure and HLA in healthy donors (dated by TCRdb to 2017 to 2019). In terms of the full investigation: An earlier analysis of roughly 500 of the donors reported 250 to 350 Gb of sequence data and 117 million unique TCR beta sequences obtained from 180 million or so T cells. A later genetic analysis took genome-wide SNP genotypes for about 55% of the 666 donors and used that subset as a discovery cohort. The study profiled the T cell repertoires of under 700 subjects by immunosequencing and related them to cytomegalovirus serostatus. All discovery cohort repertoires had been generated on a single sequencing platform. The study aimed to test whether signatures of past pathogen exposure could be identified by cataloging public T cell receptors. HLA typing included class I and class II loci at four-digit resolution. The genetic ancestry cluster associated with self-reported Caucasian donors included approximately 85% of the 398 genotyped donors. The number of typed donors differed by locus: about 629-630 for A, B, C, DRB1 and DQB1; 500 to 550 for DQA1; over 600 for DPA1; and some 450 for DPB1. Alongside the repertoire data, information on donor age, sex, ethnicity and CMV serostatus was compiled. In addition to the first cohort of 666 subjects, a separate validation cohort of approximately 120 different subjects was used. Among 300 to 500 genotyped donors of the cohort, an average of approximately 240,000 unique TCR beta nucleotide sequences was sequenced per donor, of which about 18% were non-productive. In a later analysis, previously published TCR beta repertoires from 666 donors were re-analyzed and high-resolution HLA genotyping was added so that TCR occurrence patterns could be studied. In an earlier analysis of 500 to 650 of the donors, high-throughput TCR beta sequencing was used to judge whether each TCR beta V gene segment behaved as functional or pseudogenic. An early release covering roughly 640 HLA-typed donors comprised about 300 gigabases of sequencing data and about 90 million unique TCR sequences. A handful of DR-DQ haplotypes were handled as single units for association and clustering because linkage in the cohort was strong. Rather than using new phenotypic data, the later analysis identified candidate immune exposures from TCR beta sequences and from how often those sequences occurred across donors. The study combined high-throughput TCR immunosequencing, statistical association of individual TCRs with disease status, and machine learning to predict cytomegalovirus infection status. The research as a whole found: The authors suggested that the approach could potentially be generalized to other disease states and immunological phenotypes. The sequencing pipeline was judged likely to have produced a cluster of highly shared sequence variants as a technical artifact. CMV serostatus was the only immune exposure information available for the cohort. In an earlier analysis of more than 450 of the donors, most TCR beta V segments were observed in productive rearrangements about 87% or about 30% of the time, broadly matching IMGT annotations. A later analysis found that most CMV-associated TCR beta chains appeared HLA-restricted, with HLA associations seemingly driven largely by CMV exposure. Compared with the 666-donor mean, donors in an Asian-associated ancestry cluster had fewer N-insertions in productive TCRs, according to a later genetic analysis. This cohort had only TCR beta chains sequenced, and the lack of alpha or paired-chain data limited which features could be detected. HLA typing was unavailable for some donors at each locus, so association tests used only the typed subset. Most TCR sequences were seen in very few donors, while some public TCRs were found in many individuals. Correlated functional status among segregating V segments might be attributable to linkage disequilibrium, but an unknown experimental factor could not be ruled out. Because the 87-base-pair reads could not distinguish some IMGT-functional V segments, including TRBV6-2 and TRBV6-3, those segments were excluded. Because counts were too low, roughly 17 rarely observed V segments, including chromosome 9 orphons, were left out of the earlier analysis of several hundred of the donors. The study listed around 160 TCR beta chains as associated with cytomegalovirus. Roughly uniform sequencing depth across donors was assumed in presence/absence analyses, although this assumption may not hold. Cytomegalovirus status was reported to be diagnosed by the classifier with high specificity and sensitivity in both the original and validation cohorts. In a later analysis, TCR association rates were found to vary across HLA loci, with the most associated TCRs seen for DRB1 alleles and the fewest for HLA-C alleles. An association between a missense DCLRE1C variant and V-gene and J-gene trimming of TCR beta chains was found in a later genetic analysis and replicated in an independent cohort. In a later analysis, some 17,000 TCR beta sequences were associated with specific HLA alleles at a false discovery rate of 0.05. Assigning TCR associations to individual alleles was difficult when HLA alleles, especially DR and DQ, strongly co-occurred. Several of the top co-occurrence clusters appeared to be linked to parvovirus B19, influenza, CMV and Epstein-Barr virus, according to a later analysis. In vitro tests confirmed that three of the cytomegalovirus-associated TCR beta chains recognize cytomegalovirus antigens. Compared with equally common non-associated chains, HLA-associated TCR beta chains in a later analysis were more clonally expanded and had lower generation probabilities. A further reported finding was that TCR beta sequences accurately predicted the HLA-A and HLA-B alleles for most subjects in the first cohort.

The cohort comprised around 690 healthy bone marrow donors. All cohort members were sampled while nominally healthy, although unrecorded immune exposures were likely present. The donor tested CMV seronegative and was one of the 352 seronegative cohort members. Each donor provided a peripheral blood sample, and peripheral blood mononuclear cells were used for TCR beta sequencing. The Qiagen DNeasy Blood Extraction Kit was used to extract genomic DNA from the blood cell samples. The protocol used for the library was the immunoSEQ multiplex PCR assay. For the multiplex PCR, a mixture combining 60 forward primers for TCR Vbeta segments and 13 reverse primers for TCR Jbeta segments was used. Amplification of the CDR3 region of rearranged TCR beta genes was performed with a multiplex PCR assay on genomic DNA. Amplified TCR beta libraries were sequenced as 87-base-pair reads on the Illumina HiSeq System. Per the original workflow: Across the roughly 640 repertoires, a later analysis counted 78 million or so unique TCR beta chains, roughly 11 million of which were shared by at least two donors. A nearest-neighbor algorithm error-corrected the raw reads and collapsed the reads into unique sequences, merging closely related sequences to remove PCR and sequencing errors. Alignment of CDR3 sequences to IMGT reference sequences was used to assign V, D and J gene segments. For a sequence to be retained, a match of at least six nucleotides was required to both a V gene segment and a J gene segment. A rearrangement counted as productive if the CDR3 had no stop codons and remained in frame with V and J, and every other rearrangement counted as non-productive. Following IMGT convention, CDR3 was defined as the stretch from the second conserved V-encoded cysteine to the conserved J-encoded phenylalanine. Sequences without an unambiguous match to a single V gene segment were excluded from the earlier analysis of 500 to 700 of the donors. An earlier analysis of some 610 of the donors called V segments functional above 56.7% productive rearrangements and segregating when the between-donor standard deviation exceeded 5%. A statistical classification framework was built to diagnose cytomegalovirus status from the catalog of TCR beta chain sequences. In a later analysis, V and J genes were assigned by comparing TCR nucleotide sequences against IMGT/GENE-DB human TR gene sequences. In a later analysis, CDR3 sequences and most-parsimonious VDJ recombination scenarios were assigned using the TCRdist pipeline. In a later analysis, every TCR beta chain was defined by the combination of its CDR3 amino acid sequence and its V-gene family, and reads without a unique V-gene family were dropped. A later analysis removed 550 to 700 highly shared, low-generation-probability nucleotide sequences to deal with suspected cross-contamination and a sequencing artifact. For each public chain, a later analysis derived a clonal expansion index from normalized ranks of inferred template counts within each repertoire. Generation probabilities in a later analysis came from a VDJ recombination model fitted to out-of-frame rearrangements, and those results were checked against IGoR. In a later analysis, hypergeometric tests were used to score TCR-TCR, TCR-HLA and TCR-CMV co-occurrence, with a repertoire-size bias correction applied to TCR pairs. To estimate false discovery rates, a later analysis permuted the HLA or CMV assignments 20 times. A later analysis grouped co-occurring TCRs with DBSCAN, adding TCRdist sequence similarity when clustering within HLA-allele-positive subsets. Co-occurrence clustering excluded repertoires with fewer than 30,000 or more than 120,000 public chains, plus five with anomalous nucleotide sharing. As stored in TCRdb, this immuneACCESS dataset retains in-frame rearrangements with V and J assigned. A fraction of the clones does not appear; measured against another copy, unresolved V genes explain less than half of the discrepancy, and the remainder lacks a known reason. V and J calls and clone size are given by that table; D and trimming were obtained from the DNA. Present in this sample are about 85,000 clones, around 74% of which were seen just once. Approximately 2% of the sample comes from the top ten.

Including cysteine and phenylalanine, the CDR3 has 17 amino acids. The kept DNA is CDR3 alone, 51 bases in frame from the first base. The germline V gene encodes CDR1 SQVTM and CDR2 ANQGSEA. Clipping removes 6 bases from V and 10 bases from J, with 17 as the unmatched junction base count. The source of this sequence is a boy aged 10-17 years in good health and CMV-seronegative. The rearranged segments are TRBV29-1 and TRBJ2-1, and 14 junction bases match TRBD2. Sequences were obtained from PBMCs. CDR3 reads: CSVPASPGLAGAGEQFF. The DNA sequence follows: TGCAGCGTCCCCGCCTCTCCGGGACTAGCGGGAGCGGGGGAGCAGTTCTTC.